The entry below gives a single TCR beta chain sequence along with its context. Its target is not known. The germline V gene encodes CDR1 SGHTS and CDR2 YDEGEE. The length of the CDR3 is 14 residues. cDNA libraries for TCR beta contained unique molecular identifiers. The T cell input of roughly 0.9 to 11 million gave around 540,000 cDNA molecules. TCRdb called the PCR reads again in MiXCR, with one record for every CDR3 protein. The sample lists roughly 400,000 distinct CDR3 sequences; approximately 38% were seen once. The sample originates from a study of post-analysis software for immune sequencing data. Across the study: Some patients lacked subtype; others had relapsing-remitting, secondary progressive or progressive-relapsing disease. Study results and limitations: Diversity measured as normalized Chao1 was significantly lower in multiple sclerosis patients than in controls. Strong co-clustering by F measure was seen for same-batch samples. Several TRBV segments were more frequent in patients than controls; TRBV5-6, TRBV5-1 and TRBV20-1 belonged to this group.

Source material: blood. The chain employs TRBV5-8 and TRBJ2-5; D not resolved. The J call may be incorrect, as the DNA end agrees better with TRBJ2-7. This TCR was recovered from a girl aged 2 to 10 with multiple sclerosis. This CDR3 reads CASSLVDRAGEQYF. Written as DNA, the CDR3 is TGTGCCAGCAGCTTGGTCGACCGGGCCGGCGAGCAGTACTTC.